The sequence of this TCR beta chain was determined in a study of immune heterogeneity within non-small cell lung tumors (dated by TCRdb to the late 2010s). Describing the broader study: Histology comprised several squamous cell carcinomas, 10 non-squamous carcinomas and 1 tumor not otherwise specified. The study combined whole-exome sequencing, RNA-seq and TCR beta repertoire sequencing of multiple spatially distinct regions from each NSCLC tumor to examine intratumoral immune heterogeneity. Transcriptome data were available for just about 40 loci from about 12 patients, whereas TCR repertoire analysis spanned just over 55 tumor loci from about 15 patients. Binding of neoantigens to the HLA alleles of each patient was predicted with netMHCpan-3.0 for mutant peptides of 8 to 11 amino acids. The study at large found these results: Local tumor mutational burden and local T-cell repertoire clonality had a statistically significant but moderate positive correlation (R about 0.3). Individual patients mostly had different high-frequency TCR beta clonotypes. Within a given patient, the same dominant CDR3B clonotypes showed up repeatedly across loci, although different tumor locations also carried unique high-frequency clones.

CDR1 and CDR2, looked up from the germline V gene, are SGHTS and YDEGEE. V is pruned by 4 bases and J by 3 bases, leaving 11 bases of the junction without a gene match. The CDR3 contains 17 residues, cysteine and phenylalanine counted. Only the CDR3 part of the read is kept: 51 bases, read in frame from the first base. The TCR beta CDR3 region was amplified with a multiplex PCR system, in which a first round of 10 cycles was run using 32 V-gene forward and 13 J-gene reverse primers. The first PCR round used a QIAGEN Multiplex PCR Kit, and the primer sequences were filed in Chinese patent CN105087789A. In a second PCR round, Illumina universal primers were added with the Phusion High-Fidelity PCR Kit. Sequencing of the TCR libraries was done on the Illumina HiSeq X Ten platform in paired-end mode with a 151 bp read length. In the original analysis: Cutadapt removed reads without multiplex PCR primers, PEAR merged read pairs, and MiXCR with default settings called CDR3 regions. Shannon entropy measured repertoire diversity, and clonality was calculated as one minus the Shannon entropy divided by the ln of the count of productive unique sequences. Clonotypes present at frequencies of at least 0.5% were defined as dominant or high-frequency T-cell clones. TCRdb reworked the public reads: Q25 trimming with fastp, MiXCR clone assembly, productive beta chains retained. Merged by CDR3 protein, the rows form single entries marked with the most common genes and DNA. None of the V and J calls come from the authors' own analysis; TCRdb made them. The sample table lists roughly 2,000 distinct CDR3 sequences, approximately 35% of them with a count of one. Together, the top ten hold approximately 25% of the sample.

This clonotype occurred a few times. The antigen this receptor binds is unknown. Qualities for individual bases were not recorded, and no much larger clone is one base off. For the TCR template, genomic DNA was extracted from bulk tumor tissue, and around 600 ng of gDNA was amplified for each sample. During surgery, multiple biopsies were taken from each primary tumor, with sampling sites spaced as far apart as possible within the tumor mass. Patients in the study cohort, which was described as untreated, were newly diagnosed NSCLC cases going through curative surgery. Donors were fewer than 16 newly diagnosed non-small cell lung cancer patients undergoing surgery with curative intent. Two independent pathologists reviewed the resected tumor masses. Only high-quality DNA and RNA samples were carried forward to sequencing.

The sequenced material came from lung tumor tissue. The chain links TRBV5-8 with TRBJ1-2; 11 central nucleotides agree with TRBD1. The TCR sequence derives from a man between 65 and 80 years old with non-small cell lung cancer. The DNA is TGTGCCAGCAGCACACGGACAGGGGGCGTTGGATACTATGGCTACACCTTC. Its translation reads: CASSTRTGGVGYYGYTF. When the CDR3 is completed using the reference TRBV5-8 and TRBJ1-2 genes on either side, the full variable domain is EAGVTQSPTHLIKTRGQQATLRCSPISGHTSVYWYQQALGLGLQFLLWYDEGEERNRGNFPPRFSGRQFPNYSSELNVNALELEDSALYLCASSTRTGGVGYYGYTFGSGTRLTVV.